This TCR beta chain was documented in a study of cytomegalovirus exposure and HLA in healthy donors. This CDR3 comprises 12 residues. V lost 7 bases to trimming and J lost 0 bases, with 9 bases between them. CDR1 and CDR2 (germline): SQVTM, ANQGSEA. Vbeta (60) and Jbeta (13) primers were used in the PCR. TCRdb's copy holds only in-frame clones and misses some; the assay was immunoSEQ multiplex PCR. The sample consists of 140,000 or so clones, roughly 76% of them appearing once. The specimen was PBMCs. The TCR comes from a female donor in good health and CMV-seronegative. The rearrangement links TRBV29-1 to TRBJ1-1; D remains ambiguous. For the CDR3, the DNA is TGCAGCGGTATGGGCCTGAACACTGAAGCTTTCTTT. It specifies CSGMGLNTEAFF.